These T cell receptor beta chains were read from a single sample in a study of cytomegalovirus exposure and HLA in healthy donors. Generated by immunoSEQ multiplex PCR, the TCRdb table keeps only in-frame clones and is missing some. Of more than 110,000 clones in the sample, 70% to 80% were seen once. Material: PBMCs. The receptor source for this set is a woman between 45 and 60 years old in good health and CMV-seropositive. The CDR3 runs from the conserved cysteine through the conserved F or W. A D gene is named only where the DNA matches it firmly. A row's size may be missing; if present it is once, few, many or a size class.

CDR3 DNA,CDR3 protein,V gene,clone size,J gene,D gene
TGTGCCAGCAGCCTCCCGGGTTTTTATGGCTACACCTTC,CASSLPGFYGYTF,TRBV7-2,NA,TRBJ1-2,NA
TGCGCCAGCAGCCAAGACGAGGCAGGGGGTGGAGAAAAACTGTTTTTT,CASSQDEAGGGEKLFF,TRBV4-1,NA,TRBJ1-4,TRBD1
TGTGCCAGCAGCTTCACCGGGACAGGGCTAATTAGCTCCTACAATGAGCAGTTCTTC,CASSFTGTGLISSYNEQFF,TRBV5-8,once,TRBJ2-1,TRBD1
TGTGCCAGTAGTAAGAGGGACTCCTCCCCGGCTTCACCCCTCCACTTT,CASSKRDSSPASPLHF,TRBV19,NA,TRBJ1-6,NA
TGTGCCAGCAGCGTAGTAGGAGAATCGGAGGCTTTCTTT,CASSVVGESEAFF,TRBV9,NA,TRBJ1-1,NA
TGTGCCAGCAGCCGCCCGACAGGGGACTATGGCTACACCTTC,CASSRPTGDYGYTF,TRBV7-9,NA,TRBJ1-2,TRBD1
TGTGCCAGCAGCTTAAAGGGTTCGGGGAGACTAGCGGGGGTCCAGTACTTC,CASSLKGSGRLAGVQYF,TRBV7-9,NA,TRBJ2-5,TRBD2
TGTGCCAGCAGCTTAGCGCCTGGTGGGCAGAACTATGGCTACACCTTC,CASSLAPGGQNYGYTF,TRBV7-2,NA,TRBJ1-2,NA
TGTGCCAGCAGCGTGGGGACTAGCGGGGGGGCCGAACGGAATGAGCAGTTCTTC,CASSVGTSGGAERNEQFF,TRBV9,NA,TRBJ2-1,TRBD2
TGTGCCAGCAGTGTCACTACCGGGACAGGGGGCGCCGAGCAGTACTTC,CASSVTTGTGGAEQYF,TRBV9,many,TRBJ2-7,TRBD1
TGTGCCAGCAGCCTGCGGCCTCAGATGAGCACAGATACGCAGTATTTT,CASSLRPQMSTDTQYF,TRBV11-1,NA,TRBJ2-3,NA
TGTGCCAGCAGCTTAGAGTCGGGGAGCTACGAGCAGTACTTC,CASSLESGSYEQYF,TRBV7-9,NA,TRBJ2-7,NA
TGTGCCAGCAGCTTGGGGGGGCCCAGGCAGCCCCAGCATTTT,CASSLGGPRQPQHF,TRBV7-2,NA,TRBJ1-5,NA
TGTGCCAGCAGTTACGGGCTTAATCAGCCCCAGCATTTT,CASSYGLNQPQHF,TRBV6-5,NA,TRBJ1-5,NA
TGCGCCAGCAGCTTCTACAGGGATACCGGGGAGCTGTTTTTT,CASSFYRDTGELFF,TRBV5-1,NA,TRBJ2-2,NA
TGTGCCAGCAGTTCCGTTAATAGCAATCAGCCCCAGCATTTT,CASSSVNSNQPQHF,TRBV2,few,TRBJ1-5,NA
TGTGCCAGGTCCGTCCAAGCGGACAGGAGCACAGATACGCAGTATTTT,CARSVQADRSTDTQYF,TRBV21-1,NA,TRBJ2-3,NA
TGTGCCAGCAGTTACAAGGGGATGAACACTGAAGCTTTCTTT,CASSYKGMNTEAFF,TRBV6-5,NA,TRBJ1-1,NA
TGTGCCTGGAGTGTACGGGATCTCTATGGCTACACCTTC,CAWSVRDLYGYTF,TRBV30,once,TRBJ1-2,NA
TGCGCCAGCAGCTTGACAGGGGAGCAGGGACAGCCCCAGCATTTT,CASSLTGEQGQPQHF,TRBV5-1,NA,TRBJ1-5,TRBD1
TGTGCCAGCAGGGAAGCGGGTGCCAATCAGCCCCAGCATTTT,CASREAGANQPQHF,TRBV28,NA,TRBJ1-5,NA
TGTGCCAGCAGCTTGCAGGGATTTGGGACAGATACGCAGTATTTT,CASSLQGFGTDTQYF,TRBV5-8,NA,TRBJ2-3,NA
TGTGCCAGCCTAACAGGGGGAGGACAGCCCCAGCATTTT,CASLTGGGQPQHF,TRBV28,NA,TRBJ1-5,TRBD1
TGTGCCAGCAGCCAAGGGAGGGGAATCTGGTACTTC,CASSQGRGIWYF,TRBV7-9,NA,TRBJ2-7,TRBD2
TGTGCCAGCAGTAATTGGGCCGGAGAGACCCAGTACTTC,CASSNWAGETQYF,TRBV27,NA,TRBJ2-5,NA
TGTGCCAGTGTTGACAGGCGGAATTCACCCCTCCACTTT,CASVDRRNSPLHF,TRBV19,medium-sized,TRBJ1-6,NA
TGTGCCAGCAGCTCCGGAAACAGGGTAGAGGACTACACCTTC,CASSSGNRVEDYTF,TRBV11-2,NA,TRBJ1-2,NA
TGTGCCAGCAAAGGGACAGGGCCCTACGAGCAGTACTTC,CASKGTGPYEQYF,TRBV28,NA,TRBJ2-7,TRBD1